This T cell receptor (beta chain) came from a study of PD-L1 blockade in urothelial cancer. Across the study: Analyzed time points were 3 weeks (second dose) and 6 weeks after therapy began.

Time point indicated: pretreatment peripheral blood. Here immunoSEQ multiplex PCR was the method, and the copy in TCRdb shows in-frame clones only, minus some. The sample gives 130,000 or so clones, about four fifths of which show up once; 3.2% is in the top ten. The germline V gene encodes CDR1 SEHNR and CDR2 FQNEAQ (reference sequence). The CDR3 is made up of 14 amino acids. J gave up 5 bases and V 5 bases, and 5 bases lay outside the gene matches. The receptor was isolated from a man between 50 and 59 years old with urothelial cancer. The starting material was PBMCs, obtained around atezolizumab (anti-PD-L1) treatment. The chain couples TRBV7-9 to TRBJ2-2, with TRBD2 matching 7 bases. CDR3 loop: CASSRSGFTGELFF. As DNA, the CDR3 is TGTGCCAGCAGCCGTAGCGGGTTTACCGGGGAGCTGTTTTTT.